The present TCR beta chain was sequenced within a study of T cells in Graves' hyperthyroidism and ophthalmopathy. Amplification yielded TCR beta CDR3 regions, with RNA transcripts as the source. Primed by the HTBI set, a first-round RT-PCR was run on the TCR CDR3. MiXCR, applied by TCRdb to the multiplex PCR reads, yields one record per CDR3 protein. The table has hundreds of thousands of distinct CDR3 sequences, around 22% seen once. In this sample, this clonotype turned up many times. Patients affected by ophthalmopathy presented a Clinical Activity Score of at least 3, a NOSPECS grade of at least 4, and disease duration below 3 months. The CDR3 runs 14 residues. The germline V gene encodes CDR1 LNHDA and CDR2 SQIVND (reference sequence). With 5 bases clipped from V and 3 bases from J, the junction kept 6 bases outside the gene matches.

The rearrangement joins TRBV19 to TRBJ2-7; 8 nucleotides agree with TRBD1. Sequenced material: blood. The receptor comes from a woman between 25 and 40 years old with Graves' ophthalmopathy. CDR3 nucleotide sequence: TGTGCCAGTAGTGAGGGGACAGGCCGCTACGAGCAGTACTTC. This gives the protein CASSEGTGRYEQYF.